This TCR beta chain was found in a study of OX40 agonist ivuxolimab in advanced cancers. Study-level background: Ivuxolimab, an antibody that agonizes OX40 (CD134), was administered to the patients. The group had a mean age of about 64 years, ranged from 23 to 79, and was 82.7% male. Findings of the study overall: There were also nonresponders showing low normalized T-cell clonal expansion. CD4+ T cells averaged fewer expanded clones than CD8+ T cells.

Libraries were prepared by immunoSEQ multiplex PCR; TCRdb keeps only in-frame clonotypes and omits some of them. The profile covers about 71,000 clones, with about 89% appearing a single time and roughly 15% taken by the ten largest. Comment on this clone: Its specificity is not known.

This CDR3 comprises 18 residues. V shed 0 bases and J 1 base; nucleotides not matched to a gene: 3. Germline CDR1 and CDR2: LGHNA and YNFKEQ. The chain carries TRBV4-2 and TRBJ2-6, with TRBD2 matching 10 bases. The source is an adult with an advanced solid tumor such as melanoma, head and neck, liver or kidney cancer. Here the sequenced sample was CD4+ or CD8+ T cells sorted from blood, taken in a trial of the OX40 agonist ivuxolimab. CDR3 region: CASSQDASGSSGANVLTF. CDR3 bases: TGTGCCAGCAGCCAAGATGCTAGCGGGAGTTCTGGGGCCAACGTCCTGACTTTC.